A single count supports the clone carrying this TCR beta chain. TRAV- and TRBV-specific primers were used for first-strand cDNA, which covered alpha and beta chains. It was with a constant-region primer and a V-primer adapter that TCRs were amplified over roughly 18 PCR cycles. TCRdb re-derived calls from the reads in MiXCR, one entry per CDR3 protein. The sample carries 95,000 to 100,000 distinct CDR3 sequences, 20% recorded once. The CDR3 runs to 14 residues. V dropped 2 bases and J dropped 8 bases, with 13 bases sitting between them. The germline V gene encodes CDR1 ENHRY and CDR2 SYGVKD. This sample is part of a study of low-dose radiotherapy and immunotherapy resistance in tumors. Time point in this sample: after trial treatment. Treatment: LDRT plus nivolumab, ipilimumab, low-dose cyclophosphamide and aspirin (RACIN trial).

The sequence was collected from a male donor with prostate cancer. Sequencing was performed on PBMCs, taken after low-dose radiotherapy plus immunotherapy. The chain links TRBV10-3 to TRBJ2-1; D perhaps matches TRBD2 (6 bases). CDR3 sequence reads: CAISEQTSQDEQFF. The CDR3 nucleotides read TGTGCCATCAGTGAGCAAACTAGCCAAGATGAGCAGTTCTTC.